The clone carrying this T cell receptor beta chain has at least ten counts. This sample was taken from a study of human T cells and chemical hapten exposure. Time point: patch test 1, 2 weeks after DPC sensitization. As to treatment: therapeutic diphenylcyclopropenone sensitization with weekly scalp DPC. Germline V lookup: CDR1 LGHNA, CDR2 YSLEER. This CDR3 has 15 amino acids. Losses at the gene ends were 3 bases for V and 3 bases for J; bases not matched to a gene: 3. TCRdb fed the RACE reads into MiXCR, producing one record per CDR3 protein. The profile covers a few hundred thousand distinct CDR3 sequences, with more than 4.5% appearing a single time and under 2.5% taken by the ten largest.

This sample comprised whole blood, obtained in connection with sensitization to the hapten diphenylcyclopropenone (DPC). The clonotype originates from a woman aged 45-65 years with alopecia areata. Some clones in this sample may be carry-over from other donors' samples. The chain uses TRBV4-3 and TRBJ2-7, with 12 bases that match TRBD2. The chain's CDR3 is CASSHRLAGVYEQYF. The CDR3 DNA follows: TGCGCCAGCAGCCATCGACTAGCGGGAGTCTACGAGCAGTACTTC.